This T cell receptor beta chain originates from a study of T cell responses to AZD1222 COVID-19 vaccine. For the study at large: Recipients boosted at about 4 weeks or about 12 weeks are pooled.

Whole-study findings and limits: CD4 TCRs linked to vaccination spanned spike, dominating at 160-218 and 743-854. Repertoire sampling was restricted to post-peak T cell response timepoints.

TCRdb keeps only in-frame clones here, not all; method: immunoSEQ multiplex PCR. This table holds about 85,000 clones, 80% to 90% found once. CDR1 is SGHTA and CDR2 is FQGTGA in the germline V gene. V lost 4 bases, J lost 5 bases, and 11 bases lay in between. The CDR3 has 13 residues. Regarding this clone: Its target is not known.

The source material was peripheral blood, sampled on day 0 of AZD1222 vaccination. The chain combines TRBV7-3 with TRBJ1-1; D is unclear. The clonotype was recovered from an adult in good health. The CDR3 nucleotides are TGTGCCAGCAGCTATGACCGGAAGACTGAAGCTTTCTTT. Residues: CASSYDRKTEAFF. Together with reference TRBV7-3 and TRBJ1-1, the CDR3 gives the full variable domain: GAGVSQTPSNKVTEKGKYVELRCDPISGHTALYWYRQSLGQGPEFLIYFQGTGAADDSGLPNDRFFAVRPEGSVSTLKIQRTERGDSAVYLCASSYDRKTEAFFGQGTRLTVV.